Each of the 18 T cell receptor beta chains below was sequenced from the same sample in a study of T cell responses to AZD1222 COVID-19 vaccine. The protocol was immunoSEQ multiplex PCR, while the TCRdb copy is restricted to in-frame clones and leaves out a portion. The table shows about 150,000 clones, with roughly 80% occurring only once. The input for sequencing was peripheral blood, taken on day 0 of AZD1222 vaccination. All receptors come from an adult in good health.

This clone showed up just a few times. The chain uses TRBV27 and TRBJ2-6; a weak D match, TRBD2 (6 bases). The V and J ends lost 3 bases and 4 bases respectively, with 13 bases between them. The CDR3 contains 16 residues. Germline V gene data show CDR1 as MNHEY and CDR2 as SMNVEV (reference sequence). The CDR3 region has the DNA TGTGCCAGCAGTTTGAGACGGGGGTCCGGGGCCAACGTCCTGACTTTC. It specifies CASSLRRGSGANVLTF.

This chain joins TRBV11-2 and TRBJ2-1; TRBD1 agrees at 8 bases. V dropped 6 bases and J dropped 12; count of bases not matched to a gene: 16. Germline assignment: CDR1 SGHAT and CDR2 FQNNGV. The CDR3 runs 15 residues. The CDR3 loop reads CASRITVDRGRGQFF. DNA of the CDR3: TGTGCCAGCAGAATCACGGTCGACAGGGGTCGGGGGCAGTTCTTC. The variable domain in full, completed from reference TRBV11-2 and TRBJ2-1, reads EAGVAQSPRYKIIEKRQSVAFWCNPISGHATLYWYQQILGQGPKLLIQFQNNGVVDDSQLPKDRFSAERLKGVDSTLKIQPAKLEDSAVYLCASRITVDRGRGQFFGPGTRLTVL.

The chain links TRBV12-3 or TRBV12-4 to TRBJ2-3; unclear D gene. V lost 5 bases to trimming and J lost 4 bases, with 10 bases between them. This CDR3 contains 13 residues. CDR3 coding DNA: TGTGCCAGCAGTAACCCGGGCTCAGATACGCAGTATTTT. Translating gives CASSNPGSDTQYF.

This chain joins TRBV14 and TRBJ1-2; D is undetermined. The length of the CDR3 is 16 residues. Trimming took 3 bases from V and 3 from J, leaving 17 bases between them. The germline V gene encodes CDR1 SGHDN and CDR2 FVKESK. DNA for the CDR3: TGTGCCAGCAGCCAGACGTCAGTCGCTGCCTACTATGGCTACACCTTC. Translated: CASSQTSVAAYYGYTF. The full variable domain, its missing parts supplied by reference TRBV14 and TRBJ1-2, is EAGVTQFPSHSVIEKGQTVTLRCDPISGHDNLYWYRRVMGKEIKFLLHFVKESKQDESGMPNNRFLAERTGGTYSTLKVQPAELEDSGVYFCASSQTSVAAYYGYTFGSGTRLTVV.

The chain couples TRBV4-2 to TRBJ2-7, with TRBD2 matching over 10 bases. With 4 bases clipped from V and 5 bases from J, the junction kept 8 bases outside the gene matches. Germline assignment: CDR1 LGHNA and CDR2 YNFKEQ. The CDR3 runs to 15 residues. This CDR3 reads CASSREAGGPNEQYF. In nucleotides, the CDR3 is TGTGCCAGCAGCCGGGAAGCGGGGGGGCCCAACGAGCAGTACTTC.

The chain recombines TRBV7-8 with TRBJ2-7; weak D call: TRBD1 (5 bases). V lost 2 bases and J lost 1, with 6 bases in between. The CDR3 runs 13 residues. The germline gives CDR1 SGHVS, CDR2 FQNEAQ. The CDR3 here is CASSLRQSYEQYF. In DNA form, the CDR3 reads TGTGCCAGCAGCTTAAGACAGTCCTACGAGCAGTACTTC.

The chain is built from TRBV28 and TRBJ1-3; 8 positions agree with TRBD1. V lost 5 bases and J lost 2; bases outside the gene matches: 2. The CDR3 extends over 14 amino acids. CDR1 MDHEN and CDR2 SYDVKM come from the germline V gene. The CDR3 DNA follows: TGTGCCAGCAGTCCAGGGGGCGCTGGAAACACCATATATTTT. It codes for CASSPGGAGNTIYF.

The chain combines TRBV7-9 with TRBJ2-1, with a possible D match to TRBD2 (6 bases). Trimming removed 2 bases at V and 7 bases at J, with 9 bases between. The germline gives CDR1 SEHNR, CDR2 FQNEAQ (reference sequence). This CDR3 is built from 13 residues. This CDR3 reads CASSLIRGNEQFF. CDR3 nucleotides: TGTGCCAGCAGCTTAATCCGGGGGAATGAGCAGTTCTTC.

V and J are TRBV6-5 and TRBJ1-6; unclear D gene. CDR1 is MNHEY, CDR2 SVGAGI, per germline. This CDR3 has 12 residues. With 1 base removed from V and 8 bases from J, the gap between germline ends came to 3 bases. As DNA, the CDR3 is TGTGCCAGCAGTTACTTAGATTCACCCCTCCACTTT. This codes for CASSYLDSPLHF.

This chain joins TRBV28 and TRBJ1-4; 8 nucleotides match TRBD1. The CDR3 is 14 amino acids. The germline V gene has CDR1 MDHEN and CDR2 SYDVKM. The V and J ends lost 6 bases and 8 bases, in that order; junction bases with no gene match: 8. The CDR3 DNA reads as TGTGCCAGCAGCATGGACAGGGAAGAAGAAAAACTGTTTTTT. Residues: CASSMDREEEKLFF.

The chain joins TRBV9 to TRBJ2-2; unclear D gene. With 9 bases removed from V and 3 bases from J, the gap between germline ends came to 15 bases. This CDR3 is built from 14 residues. Germline V CDR1 and CDR2: SGDLS, YYNGEE. As DNA, the CDR3 is TGTGCCACCTCAGCCCGGCAAGACACCGGGGAGCTGTTTTTT. Translated: CATSARQDTGELFF.

The chain joins TRBV3-1 (or the pseudogene TRBV3-2) to TRBJ1-2; 10 positions agree with TRBD1. V lost 9 bases and J lost 13; bases outside the gene matches: 11. The CDR3 has 12 residues. In germline, CDR1 is LGHDT, CDR2 YNNKEL (reference sequence). CDR3 in DNA: TGTGCCAGTAGGGGACAGGGGCTTTCAAGCACCTTC. Translating gives CASRGQGLSSTF.

The chain couples TRBV18 to TRBJ1-4; D not resolved. This CDR3 has 12 residues. CDR1 KGHSH and CDR2 LQKENI come from the germline V gene. Trimming removed 3 bases from V and 4 bases from J, with 3 bases in between. CDR3 nucleotide sequence: TGTGCCAGCTCACCGGTTAATGAAAAACTGTTTTTT. The encoded protein is CASSPVNEKLFF.

The rearrangement links TRBV6-1 to TRBJ1-1, with a weak D call TRBD1 (5 bases). Trimming took off 0 bases at V and 6 bases at J, with 17 bases between the two ends. The CDR3 has 16 residues. The germline gives CDR1 MNHNS, CDR2 SASEGT. Written as DNA, the CDR3 is TGTGCCAGCAGTGAAGCGCTGTGGGGGGGAAAGGCTGAAGCTTTCTTT. This sequence encodes CASSEALWGGKAEAFF.

The chain has TRBV7-2 and TRBJ1-5; D remains ambiguous. V lost 5 bases, J lost 4 bases, and 9 bases lay in between. Germline CDR1 reads SGHTA; CDR2 reads FQGNSA. This CDR3 comprises 13 residues. The CDR3 DNA follows: TGTGCCAGCAGCCCCGATTTAAATCAGCCCCAGCATTTT. Protein sequence: CASSPDLNQPQHF.

This clone occurred a few times. This chain connects TRBV24-1 to TRBJ1-1, with D possibly matching TRBD1 (5 bases). The CDR3 consists of 16 residues. Germline lookup yields CDR1 KGHDR and CDR2 SFDVKD. V lost 4 bases and J 5 bases, leaving 19 bases between the germline ends. The CDR3 protein is CATSDPGGGAGTEAFF. The CDR3 region has the DNA TGTGCCACCAGTGACCCTGGAGGAGGGGCTGGGACTGAAGCTTTCTTT.

The CDR3 loop is CASTWGDRGQGNSPLHF. In DNA form, the CDR3 reads TGTGCCAGCACCTGGGGGGATAGGGGACAGGGCAACTCACCCCTCCACTTT. The V and J genes are TRBV3-1 (or the pseudogene TRBV3-2) and TRBJ1-6, with 9 positions matching TRBD1. CDR1 is LGHDT, CDR2 YNNKEL, per germline (reference sequence). J gave up 10 bases and V 7 bases, and 17 bases lay outside the gene matches. The CDR3 has 17 residues.

The genes are TRBV18 and TRBJ1-5, with D uncertain. V lost 3 bases to trimming and J lost 2 bases, with 17 bases between them. The CDR3 sequence is 17 residues long. CDR1 and CDR2 from the germline V gene are KGHSH and LQKENI. For the CDR3, the DNA is TGTGCCAGCTCACCTGTTCACGTTTCGGAGGGCAATCAGCCCCAGCATTTT. Protein sequence: CASSPVHVSEGNQPQHF.